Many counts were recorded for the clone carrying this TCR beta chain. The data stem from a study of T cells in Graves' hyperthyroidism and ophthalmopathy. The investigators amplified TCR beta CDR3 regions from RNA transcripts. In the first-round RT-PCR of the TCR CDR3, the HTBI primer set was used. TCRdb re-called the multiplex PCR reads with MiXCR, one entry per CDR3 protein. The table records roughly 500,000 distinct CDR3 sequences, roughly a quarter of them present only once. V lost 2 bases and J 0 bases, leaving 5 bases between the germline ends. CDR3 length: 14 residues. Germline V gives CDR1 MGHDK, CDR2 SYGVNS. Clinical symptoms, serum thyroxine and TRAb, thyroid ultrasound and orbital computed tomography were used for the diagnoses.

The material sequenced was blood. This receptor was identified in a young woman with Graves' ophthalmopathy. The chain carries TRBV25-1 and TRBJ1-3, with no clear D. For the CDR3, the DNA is TGTGCCAGCAGTGAAGCAGGCTCTGGAAACACCATATATTTT. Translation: CASSEAGSGNTIYF.